A single sample is the source of the 2 T cell receptor beta chains below, sequenced in a study of T cells after posttransplantation cyclophosphamide. Clones were sequenced by immunoSEQ multiplex PCR, and TCRdb holds only the in-frame ones, with some missing. Listed for the sample are 30,000 to 35,000 clones, none seen a single time. The sequenced material came from PBMCs. These receptors were obtained from a woman between 45 and 65 years old in good health and a related stem cell transplant donor.

V is TRBV27 and J is TRBJ2-5; no definite D call. The CDR3 covers 12 residues. Germline loops: CDR1 MNHEY, CDR2 SMNVEV (reference sequence). V was shortened by 11 bases and J by 6 bases, with 16 bases between the two germline ends. The CDR3 loop reads CALRRVEKTQYF. The CDR3 region has the DNA TGTGCCCTCCGCCGGGTCGAAAAGACCCAGTACTTC.

This clone was seen many times. This chain links TRBV6-5 with TRBJ2-1; D perhaps matches TRBD1 (8 bases). CDR3 length equals 14 residues. The germline gives CDR1 MNHEY, CDR2 SVGAGI. Trimming removed 6 bases at V and 5 bases at J, with 14 bases between. CDR3 loop: CASSRTGRDNEQFF. The DNA for the CDR3 is TGTGCCAGCAGCAGGACAGGGAGGGACAATGAGCAGTTCTTC.